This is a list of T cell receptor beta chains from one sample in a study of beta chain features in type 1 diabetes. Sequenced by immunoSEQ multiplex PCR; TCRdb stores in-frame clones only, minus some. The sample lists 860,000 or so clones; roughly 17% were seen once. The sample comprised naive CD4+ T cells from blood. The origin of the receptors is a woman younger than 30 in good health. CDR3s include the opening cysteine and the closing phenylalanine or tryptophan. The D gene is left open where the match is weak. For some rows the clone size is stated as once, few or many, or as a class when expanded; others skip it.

CDR3: CASSLTETPLHF
DNA: TGTGCCAGCAGCCTAACGGAGACACCCCTCCACTTT
V: TRBV7-9
J: TRBJ1-6
size: NA
D: NA

CDR3: CASSSLVGNTEAFF
DNA: TGTGCCAGCAGTTCTTTGGTCGGGAACACTGAAGCTTTCTTT
V: TRBV11-2
J: TRBJ1-1
size: once
D: NA

CDR3: CSVEGRGQGDYGYTF
DNA: TGCAGCGTTGAAGGCAGGGGACAGGGTGACTATGGCTACACCTTC
V: TRBV29-1
J: TRBJ1-2
size: NA
D: TRBD1

CDR3: CASSGTEIYNEQFF
DNA: TGTGCCAGCAGTGGGACAGAAATTTACAATGAGCAGTTCTTC
V: TRBV2
J: TRBJ2-1
size: few
D: NA

CDR3: CASSFVPPLNTEAFF
DNA: TGTGCCAGCAGTTTTGTACCGCCGTTGAACACTGAAGCTTTCTTT
V: TRBV27
J: TRBJ1-1
size: NA
D: NA

CDR3: CAGNSLNTEAFF
DNA: TGTGCCGGCAACAGCTTGAACACTGAAGCTTTCTTT
V: TRBV28
J: TRBJ1-1
size: NA
D: NA

CDR3: CSVQGYNEQFF
DNA: TGCAGCGTTCAAGGTTACAATGAGCAGTTCTTC
V: TRBV29-1
J: TRBJ2-1
size: few
D: NA

CDR3: CASSQEAAGVWYNEQFF
DNA: TGCGCCAGCAGCCAAGAGGCAGCGGGAGTGTGGTACAATGAGCAGTTCTTC
V: TRBV4-3
J: TRBJ2-1
size: NA
D: TRBD2

CDR3: CASGQDTYQPQHF
DNA: TGTGCCAGTGGTCAGGACACCTATCAGCCCCAGCATTTT
V: TRBV2
J: TRBJ1-5
size: NA
D: NA

CDR3: CASSLFGTGEYNEQFF
DNA: TGTGCCAGCAGTTTATTCGGGACAGGGGAGTACAATGAGCAGTTCTTC
V: TRBV27
J: TRBJ2-1
size: NA
D: TRBD1

CDR3: CASSPATNEKLFF
DNA: TGCGCCTCTAGCCCCGCAACTAATGAAAAACTGTTTTTT
V: TRBV5-1
J: TRBJ1-4
size: few
D: NA

CDR3: CASSYRTESTDTQYF
DNA: TGCGCCAGCAGCTACCGGACAGAGAGCACAGATACGCAGTATTTT
V: TRBV5-1
J: TRBJ2-3
size: NA
D: NA

CDR3: CASRIGGRIYEQFF
DNA: TGTGCCAGCAGGATCGGGGGGCGCATCTATGAGCAGTTCTTC
V: TRBV28
J: TRBJ2-1
size: few
D: NA

CDR3: CASSLGRGADTQYF
DNA: TGTGCCAGCAGCTTAGGCAGGGGTGCAGATACGCAGTATTTT
V: TRBV11-3
J: TRBJ2-3
size: NA
D: NA

CDR3: CASSFREAKVGYGYTF
DNA: TGTGCCAGCAGTTTCCGGGAGGCGAAGGTGGGCTATGGCTACACCTTC
V: TRBV28
J: TRBJ1-2
size: NA
D: NA